This T cell receptor (beta chain) was identified during a study of identical twins. A single record per CDR3 protein comes from TCRdb applying MiXCR to the 5' RACE reads. The sample yields about 340,000 distinct CDR3 sequences, 9% to 15% seen once. This clonotype turned up a few times. V was cut by 5 bases and J by 5 bases, with 9 bases left in between. This CDR3 is 12 amino acids long. Germline V gene sequence: CDR1 SEHNR, CDR2 FQNEAQ (reference sequence). Among all donors, each was a healthy Caucasian. The same sample was also studied in work on yellow fever vaccine responses in identical twins.

This receptor was identified in a woman under 30 in good health. This rearrangement joins TRBV7-9 to TRBJ2-5; D not resolved. The sequenced sample was CD8+ T cells sorted from blood. CDR3 loop: CASSPTDETQYF. As DNA, the CDR3 is TGTGCCAGCAGCCCGACGGACGAGACCCAGTACTTC.